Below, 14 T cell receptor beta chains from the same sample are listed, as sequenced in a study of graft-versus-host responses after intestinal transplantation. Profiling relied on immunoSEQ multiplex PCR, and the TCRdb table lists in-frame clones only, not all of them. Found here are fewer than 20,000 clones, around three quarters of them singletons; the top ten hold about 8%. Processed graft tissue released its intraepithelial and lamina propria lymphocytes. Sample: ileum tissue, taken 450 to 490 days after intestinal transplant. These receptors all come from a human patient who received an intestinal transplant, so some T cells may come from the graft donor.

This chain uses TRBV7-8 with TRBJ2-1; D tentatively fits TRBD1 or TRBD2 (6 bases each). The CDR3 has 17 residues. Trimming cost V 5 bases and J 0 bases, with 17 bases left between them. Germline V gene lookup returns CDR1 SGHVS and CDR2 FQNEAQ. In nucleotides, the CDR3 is TGTGCCAGCAGCGGGGGGCCCCTGGGCAGCTCCTACAATGAGCAGTTCTTC. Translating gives CASSGGPLGSSYNEQFF.

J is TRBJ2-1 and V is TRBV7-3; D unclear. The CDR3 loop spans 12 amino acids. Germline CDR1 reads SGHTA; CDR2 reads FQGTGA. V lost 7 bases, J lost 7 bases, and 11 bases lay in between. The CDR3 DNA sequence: TGTGCCAGCACCAAACCGGGTAATGAGCAGTTCTTC. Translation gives CASTKPGNEQFF. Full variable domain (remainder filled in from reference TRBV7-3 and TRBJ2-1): GAGVSQTPSNKVTEKGKYVELRCDPISGHTALYWYRQSLGQGPEFLIYFQGTGAADDSGLPNDRFFAVRPEGSVSTLKIQRTERGDSAVYLCASTKPGNEQFFGPGTRLTVL.

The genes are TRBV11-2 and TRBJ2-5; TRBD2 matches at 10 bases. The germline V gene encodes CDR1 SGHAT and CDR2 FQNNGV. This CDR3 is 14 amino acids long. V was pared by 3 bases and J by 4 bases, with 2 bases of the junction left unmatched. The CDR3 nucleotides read TGTGCCAGCAGCTTTAGCGGGAGGCGAGAGACCCAGTACTTC. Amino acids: CASSFSGRRETQYF.

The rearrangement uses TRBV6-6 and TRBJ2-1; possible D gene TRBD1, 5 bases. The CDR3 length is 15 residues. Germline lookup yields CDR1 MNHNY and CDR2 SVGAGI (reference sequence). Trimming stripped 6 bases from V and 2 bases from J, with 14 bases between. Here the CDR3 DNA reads TGTGCCAGCAGCCCAGGGTCCACTCCCTACAATGAGCAGTTCTTC. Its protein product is CASSPGSTPYNEQFF.

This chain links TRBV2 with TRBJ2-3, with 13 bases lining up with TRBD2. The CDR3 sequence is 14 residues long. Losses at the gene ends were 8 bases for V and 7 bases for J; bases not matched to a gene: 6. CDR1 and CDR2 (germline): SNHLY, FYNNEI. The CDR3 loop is CASRLAGGGNTQYF. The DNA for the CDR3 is TGTGCCAGCCGACTAGCGGGGGGTGGTAATACGCAGTATTTT.

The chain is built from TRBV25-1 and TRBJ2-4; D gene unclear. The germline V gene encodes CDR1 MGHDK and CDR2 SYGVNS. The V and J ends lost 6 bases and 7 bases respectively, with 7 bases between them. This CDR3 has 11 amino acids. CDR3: CASSPGNIQYF. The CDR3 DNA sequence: TGTGCCAGCAGCCCTGGGAACATTCAGTACTTC.

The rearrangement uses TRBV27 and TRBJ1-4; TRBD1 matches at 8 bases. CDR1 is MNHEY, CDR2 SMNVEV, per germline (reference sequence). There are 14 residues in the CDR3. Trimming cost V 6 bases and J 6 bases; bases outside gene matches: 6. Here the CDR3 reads CASSRDRRDEKLFF. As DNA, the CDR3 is TGTGCCAGCAGCCGGGACAGGCGAGATGAAAAACTGTTTTTT.

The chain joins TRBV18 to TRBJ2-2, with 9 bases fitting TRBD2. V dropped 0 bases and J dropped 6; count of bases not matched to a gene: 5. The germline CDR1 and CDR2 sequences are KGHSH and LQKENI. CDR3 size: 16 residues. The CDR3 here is CASSPPGTSNAGELFF. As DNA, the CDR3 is TGTGCCAGCTCACCACCCGGGACTAGCAATGCCGGGGAGCTGTTTTTT.

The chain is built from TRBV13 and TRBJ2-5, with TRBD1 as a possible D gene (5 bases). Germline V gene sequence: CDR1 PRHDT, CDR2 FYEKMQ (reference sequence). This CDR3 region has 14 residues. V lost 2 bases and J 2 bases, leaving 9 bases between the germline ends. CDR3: CASSLTTDQETQYF. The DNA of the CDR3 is TGTGCCAGCAGCTTAACGACAGATCAAGAGACCCAGTACTTC.

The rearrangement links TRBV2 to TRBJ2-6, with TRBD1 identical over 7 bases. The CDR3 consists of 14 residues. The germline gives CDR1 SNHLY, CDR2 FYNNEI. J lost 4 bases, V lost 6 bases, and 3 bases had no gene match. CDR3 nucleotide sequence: TGTGCCAGCAGCACAGGGGAAGGGGCCAACGTCCTGACTTTC. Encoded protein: CASSTGEGANVLTF.

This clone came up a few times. DNA for the CDR3: TGTGCCAGCAGCCCCGGGCCCAACGAGCAGTACTTC. It codes for CASSPGPNEQYF. This chain joins TRBV5-4 and TRBJ2-7; D gene uncertain. Germline V gene lookup returns CDR1 SGHNT and CDR2 YYREEE (reference sequence). The CDR3 length is 12 residues. Deletions cut 4 bases from V and 5 bases from J, with 10 bases between.

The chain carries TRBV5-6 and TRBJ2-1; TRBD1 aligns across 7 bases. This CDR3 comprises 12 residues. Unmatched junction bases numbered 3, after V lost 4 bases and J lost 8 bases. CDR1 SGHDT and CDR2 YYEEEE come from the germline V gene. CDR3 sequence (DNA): TGTGCCAGCAGCCTCCAGGGGGATGAGCAGTTCTTC. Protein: CASSLQGDEQFF. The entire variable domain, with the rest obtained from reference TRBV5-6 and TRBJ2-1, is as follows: DAGVTQSPTHLIKTRGQQVTLRCSPKSGHDTVSWYQQALGQGPQFIFQYYEEEERQRGNFPDRFSGHQFPNYSSELNVNALLLGDSALYLCASSLQGDEQFFGPGTRLTVL.

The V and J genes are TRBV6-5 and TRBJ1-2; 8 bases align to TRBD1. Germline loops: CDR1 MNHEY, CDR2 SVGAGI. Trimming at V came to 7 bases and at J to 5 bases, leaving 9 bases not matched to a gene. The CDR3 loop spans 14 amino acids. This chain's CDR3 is CASKTEDRVYGYTF. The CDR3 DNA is TGTGCCAGCAAGACCGAGGACAGGGTTTATGGCTACACCTTC.

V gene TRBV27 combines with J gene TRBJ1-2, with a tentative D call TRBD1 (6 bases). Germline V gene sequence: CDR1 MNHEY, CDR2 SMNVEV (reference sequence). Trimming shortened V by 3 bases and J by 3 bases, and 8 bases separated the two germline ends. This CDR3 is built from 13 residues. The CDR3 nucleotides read TGTGCCAGCAGTTTGCACAGGGACTATGGCTACACCTTC. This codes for CASSLHRDYGYTF.